Shown below are 31 T cell receptor beta chains from a single sample sequenced in a study of blood T cells in healthy people across ages. Sample-barcoded 5' priming and a J-beta primer mix drove a second PCR of about 7 to 11 cycles. One entry per CDR3 protein, called by TCRdb with MiXCR from the 5' RACE reads. The top ten clones hold approximately 7.9% of a sample with 1.2 million to 1.5 million distinct CDR3 sequences, roughly 40% of them seen once. Sequencing was done on a sample of blood. These receptors were obtained from a woman in her late teens or twenties in good health.

This chain joins TRBV6-5 and TRBJ2-5; TRBD1 might be the D (6 bases). Deletions cut 5 bases from V and 5 bases from J, with 18 bases between. Germline V lookup: CDR1 MNHEY, CDR2 SVGAGI. The CDR3 has 15 residues. The CDR3 DNA is TGTGCCAGCAGTCTCTCAACAGGGTTGGATGAGACCCAGTACTTC. It is translated as CASSLSTGLDETQYF.

The rearrangement uses TRBV24-1 and TRBJ1-1; 8 nucleotides match TRBD1. This CDR3 spans 14 amino acids. After removal of 9 bases from V and 3 bases from J, the junction contained 8 bases not matched to a gene. Germline CDR1 reads KGHDR; CDR2 reads SFDVKD. The DNA of the CDR3 is TGTGCCACCCTTCAGGGGGCAGGGGACACTGAAGCTTTCTTT. Amino acid sequence: CATLQGAGDTEAFF.

The J gene is TRBJ1-1, the V gene TRBV12-3 or TRBV12-4; 7 bases match TRBD1. J was trimmed by 4 bases and V by 8 bases; bases with no gene match: 7. This CDR3 is 13 amino acids long. The CDR3 loop reads CASRGGTGTEAFF. The CDR3 DNA reads as TGTGCCAGCCGAGGGGGCACGGGCACTGAAGCTTTCTTT.

The chain recombines TRBV27 with TRBJ2-5; D is possibly TRBD2 (6 bases). The better agreement between TRBJ2-7 and the DNA end casts doubt on the J call. The CDR3 totals 15 residues. Germline V gene data show CDR1 as MNHEY and CDR2 as SMNVEV (reference sequence). In DNA form, the CDR3 reads TGTGCCAGCAGTTTACAGCCAGGGACTTCCTACGAGCAGTACTTC. The encoded protein is CASSLQPGTSYEQYF.

This clonotype was observed once. The chain links TRBV11-2 to TRBJ1-6; D is perhaps TRBD1 (5 bases). V was shortened by 5 bases and J by 10 bases, with 18 bases between the two germline ends. The CDR3 sequence is 15 residues long. Germline V gene lookup returns CDR1 SGHAT and CDR2 FQNNGV. The CDR3 spells CASSQQAGERSPLHF. The CDR3 region has the DNA TGTGCCAGCAGCCAACAGGCCGGGGAGCGATCACCCCTCCACTTT.

This clonotype came up a few times. The chain carries TRBV7-3 and TRBJ2-3, with TRBD2 identical over 10 bases. Germline values: CDR1 SGHTA, CDR2 FQGTGA. The CDR3 is 16 amino acids. The J segment lost 6 bases and the V segment lost 1 base, leaving 7 bases of the junction unmatched. The CDR3 here is CASSLRLAGDGDTQYF. CDR3 sequence (DNA): TGTGCCAGCAGCTTAAGGCTAGCGGGGGATGGGGATACGCAGTATTTT.

V and J are TRBV12-3 or TRBV12-4 and TRBJ2-1, with D maybe TRBD2 (6 bases). The V end was cut by 8 bases, the J end by 4 bases, with 18 bases between. This CDR3 comprises 15 residues. CDR3 sequence (DNA): TGTGCCAGCGCAGCGGGTCCGCCCGAATACAATGAGCAGTTCTTC. Encoded protein: CASAAGPPEYNEQFF.

V usage is TRBV6-6 and J usage is TRBJ1-5; D unresolved. V dropped 5 bases and J dropped 5 bases, with 10 bases sitting between them. CDR1 is MNHNY, CDR2 SVGAGI, per germline (reference sequence). This CDR3 region has 13 residues. The CDR3: CASSQLNHQPQHF. CDR3 bases: TGTGCCAGCAGTCAATTAAACCATCAGCCCCAGCATTTT.

This clonotype was counted between two and nine times. V gene TRBV7-2 combines with J gene TRBJ1-5, with unresolved D. The CDR3 runs 13 residues. Trimming shortened V by 1 base and J by 7 bases, and 8 bases separated the two germline ends. Per germline, CDR1 SGHTA and CDR2 FQGNSA. The CDR3 protein is CASSLEIPQPQHF. The CDR3 DNA follows: TGTGCCAGCAGCTTAGAAATACCGCAGCCCCAGCATTTT.

This clonotype was counted between two and nine times. The chain carries TRBV4-1 and TRBJ2-7, with D perhaps TRBD1 or TRBD2 (6 bases each). From germline, CDR1 is MGHRA and CDR2 YSYEKL. The V end was cut by 1 base, the J end by 1 base, with 11 bases between. This CDR3 region has 15 residues. The CDR3 sequence: CASSQGGGGSYEQYF. Written as DNA, the CDR3 is TGCGCCAGCAGCCAAGGTGGAGGGGGGTCCTACGAGCAGTACTTC.

The V gene is TRBV2, the J gene TRBJ2-5; D gene ambiguous. The CDR3 runs to 13 residues. The V and J ends lost 4 bases and 0 bases respectively, with 6 bases between them. Germline-derived CDR1 and CDR2 are SNHLY and FYNNEI. The CDR3 spells CASSVRYQETQYF. DNA for the CDR3: TGTGCCAGCAGTGTGAGGTACCAAGAGACCCAGTACTTC.

This clonotype was observed a handful of times. The gene calls are TRBV3-1 and TRBJ2-5; TRBD2 matches at 7 bases. The CDR3 contains 16 residues. The J segment lost 2 bases and the V segment lost 4 bases, leaving 10 bases of the junction unmatched. Germline V lookup: CDR1 LGHDT, CDR2 YNNKEL (reference sequence). CDR3 coding DNA: TGTGCCAGCAGCCTCCCGCTCGAGGGACTACAAGAGACCCAGTACTTC. Translation: CASSLPLEGLQETQYF.

This clonotype occurred a few times. V and J are TRBV20-1 and TRBJ1-2; a possible D gene is TRBD1 (5 bases). Deletions cut 2 bases from V and 1 base from J, with 11 bases between. Per germline, CDR1 DFQATT and CDR2 SNEGSKA (reference sequence). This CDR3 has 14 residues. The CDR3, as DNA: TGCAGTGCTAGAATCGCCGGGGGTAACTATGGCTACACCTTC. It specifies CSARIAGGNYGYTF.

The chain links TRBV4-1 to TRBJ2-7; TRBD2 agrees at 7 bases. The J segment lost 0 bases and the V segment lost 4 bases, leaving 9 bases of the junction unmatched. This CDR3 contains 16 residues. Germline CDR1 reads MGHRA; CDR2 reads YSYEKL. The CDR3 is CASSLFPSGSSYEQYF. CDR3 nucleotide sequence: TGCGCCAGCAGCCTGTTCCCTAGCGGAAGCTCCTACGAGCAGTACTTC.

V is TRBV6-5 and J is TRBJ1-2; unclear D gene. V lost 6 bases, J lost 0 bases, and 11 bases lay in between. Germline CDR1 MNHEY, CDR2 SVGAGI. This CDR3 comprises 14 residues. Here the CDR3 reads CASSRLGPNYGYTF. As DNA, the CDR3 is TGTGCCAGCAGCCGCCTGGGTCCTAACTATGGCTACACCTTC.

This clonotype has at least ten counts. The rearrangement uses TRBV29-1 and TRBJ2-1; 7 nucleotides align to TRBD2. This CDR3 spans 15 amino acids. Germline V gene data show CDR1 as SQVTM and CDR2 as ANQGSEA. V was clipped by 0 bases and J by 6 bases; unmatched bases: 8. CDR3: CSVEEGLGGSNEQFF. For the CDR3, the DNA is TGCAGCGTTGAAGAGGGTTTGGGGGGGTCCAATGAGCAGTTCTTC.

The sample holds many counts of this clonotype. The chain combines TRBV2 with TRBJ2-7; possibly TRBD1 for D (6 bases). The length of the CDR3 is 14 residues. Looked up from germline, CDR1 is SNHLY and CDR2 is FYNNEI. V gave up 3 bases and J gave up 3 bases, with 12 bases separating them. CDR3 in amino acids: CASSEPRGSYEQYF. The DNA of the CDR3 is TGTGCCAGCAGTGAGCCCAGGGGTAGCTACGAGCAGTACTTC.

The chain joins TRBV19 to TRBJ1-2; TRBD1 might be the D (6 bases). Germline CDR1 reads LNHDA; CDR2 reads SQIVND (reference sequence). The CDR3 spans 16 residues. V lost 6 bases and J lost 0, with 17 bases in between. The CDR3 coding sequence is TGTGCCAGTAGCCGACAGGCACAAAGTCCTAACTATGGCTACACCTTC. It is translated as CASSRQAQSPNYGYTF.

The V call is TRBV11-2, the J call TRBJ2-1, with unresolved D. The CDR3 sequence is 13 residues long. CDR1 is SGHAT, CDR2 FQNNGV, per germline. V lost 1 base and J lost 12, with 13 bases in between. CDR3 sequence: CASSLAGPLRQFF. For the CDR3, the DNA is TGTGCCAGCAGCTTAGCGGGCCCACTAAGGCAGTTCTTC.

This clonotype was picked up a small number of times. The chain employs TRBV7-9 and TRBJ2-1, with a possible D match to TRBD1 (6 bases). The germline V gene encodes CDR1 SEHNR and CDR2 FQNEAQ (reference sequence). The CDR3 is 17 residues long. The V end lost 4 bases, the J end lost 6 bases, and 22 bases lay between the germline ends. CDR3 amino acids: CASSSTGTELRGNEQFF. For the CDR3, the DNA is TGTGCCAGCAGCTCCACCGGGACGGAACTCAGGGGCAATGAGCAGTTCTTC.

The chain is built from TRBV6-2 or TRBV6-3 and TRBJ2-5; D is possibly TRBD1 (6 bases). This CDR3 contains 14 residues. Trimming took off 0 bases at V and 2 bases at J, with 7 bases between the two ends. Germline CDR1 reads MNHEY; CDR2 reads SVGEGT. The CDR3 spells CASSYSGAQETQYF. In DNA form, the CDR3 reads TGTGCCAGCAGTTACTCGGGGGCGCAAGAGACCCAGTACTTC.

This chain uses TRBV4-2 with TRBJ2-3; D may be TRBD1 or TRBD2 (6 bases each). The CDR3 is 18 amino acids. The germline V gene encodes CDR1 LGHNA and CDR2 YNFKEQ. Trimming cost V 3 bases and J 4 bases, with 23 bases left between them. CDR3 nucleotide sequence: TGTGCCAGCAGCCAGGGGGGCTCGGGACGAGAAGGGCCAGATACGCAGTATTTT. Its translation is CASSQGGSGREGPDTQYF.

On this clonotype itself: It may be a read error: a sequence one base away is much more abundant. The genes are TRBV3-1 and TRBJ2-1; no reliable D call. The end of the DNA aligns better with TRBJ2-7, so the J call may be wrong. The CDR3 totals 15 residues. Germline assignment: CDR1 LGHDT and CDR2 YNNKEL (reference sequence). DNA for the CDR3: TGTGCCAGCAGCCAAGACCAATCCTCCTACAATGAGCAGTACTTC. It codes for CASSQDQSSYNEQYF.

The rearrangement uses TRBV20-1 and TRBJ2-1, with D maybe TRBD2 (5 bases). Trimming removed 6 bases at V and 10 bases at J, with 22 bases between. Germline CDR1 and CDR2: DFQATT and SNEGSKA (reference sequence). This CDR3 has 14 amino acids. DNA for the CDR3: TGCAGTGCCCTGAGCGGCCCCTTCGGCAACGAGCAGTTCTTC. Its protein is CSALSGPFGNEQFF.

The V gene is TRBV6-5, the J gene TRBJ1-1; possibly TRBD1 for D (5 bases). Germline CDR1 reads MNHEY; CDR2 reads SVGAGI. The CDR3 runs to 14 residues. The V and J ends lost 5 bases and 4 bases respectively, with 14 bases between them. The CDR3 nucleotides are TGTGCCAGCAGTCCGGGGACTTCTGGCACTGAAGCTTTCTTT. Encoded protein: CASSPGTSGTEAFF.

This clonotype was seen only a few times. The chain has TRBV6-6 and TRBJ2-7; 8 bases map to TRBD1. Per germline, CDR1 MNHNY and CDR2 SVGAGI (reference sequence). Trimming cost V 2 bases and J 3 bases; bases outside gene matches: 3. The CDR3 is made up of 14 amino acids. CDR3 in amino acids: CASSYPTGDYEQYF. For the CDR3, the DNA is TGTGCCAGCAGTTACCCGACAGGGGACTACGAGCAGTACTTC.

This chain connects TRBV7-2 to TRBJ2-7, with no clear D. Germline CDR1 and CDR2: SGHTA and FQGNSA. V was trimmed by 5 bases and J by 5 bases, leaving 10 bases between them. The CDR3 runs to 12 residues. CDR3 sequence (DNA): TGTGCCAGCAGCCCCAACTTGGACGAGCAGTACTTC. It yields the protein CASSPNLDEQYF.

This chain links TRBV6-1 with TRBJ1-2; 12 bases are shared with TRBD1. Unmatched junction bases numbered 1, after V lost 4 bases and J lost 4 bases. The CDR3 is made up of 14 amino acids. Germline CDR1 and CDR2: MNHNS and SASEGT. The DNA of the CDR3 is TGTGCCAGCAGTGGGGACAGGGGGCCCTATGGCTACACCTTC. It specifies CASSGDRGPYGYTF.

This rearrangement joins TRBV20-1 to TRBJ2-3; tentatively, D is TRBD2 (6 bases). Trimming pared 5 bases from V and 2 bases from J, leaving 11 bases between. The CDR3 is made up of 13 amino acids. CDR1 DFQATT and CDR2 SNEGSKA come from the germline V gene (reference sequence). The CDR3 DNA sequence: TGCAGTGCTGAGGCGGGGCTCACAGATACGCAGTATTTT. This gives the protein CSAEAGLTDTQYF.

J is TRBJ2-1 and V is TRBV4-1; 9 bases match TRBD1. Per the germline V gene, CDR1 is MGHRA and CDR2 is YSYEKL. V lost 1 base to trimming and J lost 5 bases; unmatched junction nucleotides: 6. This CDR3 region has 16 residues. The CDR3 sequence is CASSQVDRGTHNEQFF. DNA for the CDR3: TGCGCCAGCAGCCAAGTGGACAGGGGAACACACAATGAGCAGTTCTTC.

This clonotype has just a few counts. This sequence joins TRBV2 and TRBJ2-6, with unresolved D. The CDR3 extends over 14 amino acids. The V end was cut by 8 bases, the J end by 2 bases, with 10 bases between. Germline values: CDR1 SNHLY, CDR2 FYNNEI. The CDR3 reads CASLIRTGANVLTF. The CDR3 DNA is TGTGCCAGCCTTATTAGGACTGGGGCCAACGTCCTGACTTTC. Together with reference TRBV2 and TRBJ2-6, the CDR3 gives the full variable domain: EPEVTQTPSHQVTQMGQEVILRCVPISNHLYFYWYRQILGQKVEFLVSFYNNEISEKSEIFDDQFSVERPDGSNFTLKIRSTKLEDSAMYFCASLIRTGANVLTFGAGSRLTVL.